This TCR beta chain was found in a study of long-term antiretroviral therapy in people with HIV. The assay used was immunoSEQ (version v3.0), run at survey level. The data were produced by immunoSEQ multiplex PCR, yet TCRdb's version contains in-frame clones alone and is incomplete. The sample holds around 31,000 clones, 80% to 90% seen once. The CDR3 has 13 residues. Trimming removed 5 bases from V and 2 bases from J, with 9 bases in between. The germline V gene has CDR1 LGHNA and CDR2 YNFKEQ. As concerns this clone: Its antigen is unknown.

The study, taken as a whole, reports: Comparison with controls showed narrower CDR3 length ranges in HIV repertoires. ART was followed by higher diversity that remained below transplant donor controls. Regardless of time point, clones expanded before ART dominated the repertoire.

This receptor was taken from a young man with HIV. The input for sequencing was unsorted PBMCs, taken 0.8 years before starting antiretroviral therapy. This rearrangement joins TRBV4-2 to TRBJ1-1; D gene ambiguous. In DNA, the CDR3 is TGTGCCAGCAGCAAGACGGTAAACACTGAAGCTTTCTTT. Its protein product is CASSKTVNTEAFF.